One and the same sample provided the 27 T cell receptor beta chains below, sequenced in a study of shared clonotypes between healthy human individuals. CD45RO negativity and positive selection for CCR7 defined naive CD8 cells, a population that excluded terminally differentiated effector memory CD45RA+ cells. The data were produced by immunoSEQ multiplex PCR, yet TCRdb's version contains in-frame clones alone and is incomplete. Of about 2.1 million clones in the sample, about 93% were seen once. Sample: naive CD8+ T cells from PBMCs. These receptors all stem from a man aged 18 to 30 in good health. Some clones in this sample may be carry-over from other donors' samples.

The rearrangement uses TRBV27 and TRBJ2-7, with 12 bases aligning to TRBD1. In germline, CDR1 is MNHEY, CDR2 SMNVEV (reference sequence). J was trimmed by 6 bases and V by 1 base; bases with no gene match: 7. CDR3 length equals 16 residues. CDR3 DNA: TGTGCCAGCAGTTTATTGACGGGACAGGGGGCCGTCGAGCAGTACTTC. The encoded protein is CASSLLTGQGAVEQYF.

The chain employs TRBV9 and TRBJ1-2, with TRBD1 identical over 9 bases. CDR1 and CDR2 from the germline V gene are SGDLS and YYNGEE. CDR3 length: 17 amino acids. The J segment lost 0 bases and the V segment lost 1 base, leaving 7 bases of the junction unmatched. The CDR3 bases are TGTGCCAGCAGCGTACCAAAAGACAGGGGGTCTAACTATGGCTACACCTTC. The encoded protein is CASSVPKDRGSNYGYTF.

The genes are TRBV7-9 and TRBJ2-5; no clear D. Per the germline V gene, CDR1 is SEHNR and CDR2 is FQNEAQ (reference sequence). V lost 2 bases and J lost 5, with 12 bases in between. This CDR3 has 14 amino acids. CDR3 residues: CASSLLSPLETQYF. The CDR3 bases are TGTGCCAGCAGCTTACTGAGCCCGTTGGAGACCCAGTACTTC.

The chain recombines TRBV5-4 with TRBJ2-2; weak D call: TRBD2 (6 bases). Germline CDR1 reads SGHNT; CDR2 reads YYREEE (reference sequence). The CDR3 is 19 residues long. The V and J ends lost 0 bases and 6 bases respectively, with 24 bases between them. The CDR3 DNA reads TGTGCCAGCAGCTTGGGGTTTCTGTCCAGCGGAGGGGTCCCCGGGGAGCTGTTTTTT. Translation gives CASSLGFLSSGGVPGELFF.

V gene TRBV9 combines with J gene TRBJ2-3; TRBD2 might be the D (5 bases). V lost 4 bases, J lost 6 bases, and 21 bases lay in between. Looked up from germline, CDR1 is SGDLS and CDR2 is YYNGEE. The CDR3 length is 16 residues. The CDR3 bases are TGTGCCAGCAGCCCAGACGCGATCTTCGGGGTGGATACGCAGTATTTT. Translated, it gives CASSPDAIFGVDTQYF.

The chain is built from TRBV5-1 and TRBJ2-7, with D uncertain. CDR1 is SGHRS, CDR2 YFSETQ, per germline. Trimming removed 0 bases at V and 3 bases at J, with 13 bases between. The CDR3 has 15 amino acids. CDR3: CASSLGAPAFYEQYF. DNA for the CDR3: TGCGCCAGCAGCTTGGGGGCTCCGGCCTTCTACGAGCAGTACTTC.

This clone was counted between two and nine times. Different DNA sequences within this sample yield the same CDR3. V gene TRBV30 combines with J gene TRBJ1-5; perhaps TRBD1 as D (6 bases). The germline gives CDR1 GTSNPN, CDR2 SVGIG (reference sequence). The CDR3 runs to 13 residues. Trimming took 0 bases from V and 7 from J, leaving 10 bases between them. CDR3 residues: CAWSVQGDQPQHF. The CDR3 DNA reads TGTGCCTGGAGTGTACAGGGTGACCAGCCCCAGCATTTT. Full variable domain (remainder filled in from reference TRBV30 and TRBJ1-5): SQTIHQWPATLVQPVGSPLSLECTVEGTSNPNLYWYRQAAGRGLQLLFYSVGIGQISSEVPQNLSASRPQDRQFILSSKKLLLSDSGFYLCAWSVQGDQPQHFGDGTRLSIL.

This sequence joins TRBV5-6 and TRBJ2-1; the D gene is possibly TRBD1 (5 bases). Germline CDR1 SGHDT, CDR2 YYEEEE. V gave up 5 bases and J gave up 8 bases, with 14 bases separating them. This CDR3 has 13 amino acids. The CDR3 loop reads CASRMGRIDEQFF. CDR3 DNA sequence: TGTGCCAGCAGGATGGGGCGTATCGATGAGCAGTTCTTC.

The CDR3 spells CASSLGGDRYEQYF. CDR3 nucleotides: TGCGCCAGCAGCTTGGGTGGCGACCGCTACGAGCAGTACTTC. The V call is TRBV5-1, the J call TRBJ2-7; D is unresolved. Germline CDR1 is SGHRS and CDR2 is YFSETQ. The CDR3 is 14 amino acids. With 0 bases removed from V and 3 bases from J, the gap between germline ends came to 10 bases.

The chain employs TRBV6-1 and TRBJ2-3; D is unclear. There are 13 residues in the CDR3. V lost 2 bases and J 10 bases, leaving 13 bases between the germline ends. Looked up from germline, CDR1 is MNHNS and CDR2 is SASEGT. In DNA form, the CDR3 reads TGTGCCAGCAGTGAACCGTGGGGTTTTTCGCAGTATTTT. Protein product: CASSEPWGFSQYF.

The chain combines TRBV5-6 with TRBJ2-3; possibly TRBD1 or TRBD2 for D (5 bases each). This CDR3 contains 16 residues. Looked up from germline, CDR1 is SGHDT and CDR2 is YYEEEE. Trimming took 0 bases from V and 0 from J, leaving 11 bases between them. CDR3 DNA sequence: TGTGCCAGCAGCTTGGTGCCAGGGACCAGCACAGATACGCAGTATTTT. This translates into CASSLVPGTSTDTQYF.

The chain carries TRBV6-4 and TRBJ1-1; no definite D call. The CDR3 consists of 15 residues. The ends were cut back, 3 bases at V and 1 base at J, with 12 bases in the middle. Germline loops: CDR1 MRHNA, CDR2 SNTAGT. The chain's CDR3 is CASSEEASWNTEAFF. CDR3 nucleotides: TGTGCCAGCAGTGAAGAGGCCTCGTGGAACACTGAAGCTTTCTTT.

This CDR3 reads CASSQASGSYNEQFF. The DNA for the CDR3 is TGTGCCAGCAGCCAAGCTAGCGGGAGTTACAATGAGCAGTTCTTC. V gene TRBV14 combines with J gene TRBJ2-1; 10 bases line up with TRBD2. With 1 base clipped from V and 4 bases from J, the junction kept 1 base outside the gene matches. The CDR3 extends over 15 amino acids. Germline CDR1 and CDR2: SGHDN and FVKESK.

The chain uses TRBV4-2 and TRBJ2-7, with TRBD2 matching over 9 bases. The length of the CDR3 is 15 residues. Germline values: CDR1 LGHNA, CDR2 YNFKEQ. Trimming at V came to 2 bases and at J to 2 bases, leaving 4 bases not matched to a gene. The CDR3 sequence: CASSQQSGGTYEQYF. As DNA, the CDR3 is TGTGCCAGCAGCCAACAAAGCGGGGGGACCTACGAGCAGTACTTC.

Of note for this clone: Other DNA sequences in the same sample also yield this CDR3. The rearrangement uses TRBV30 and TRBJ1-5, with unresolved D. From germline, CDR1 is GTSNPN and CDR2 SVGIG (reference sequence). With 0 bases removed from V and 0 bases from J, the gap between germline ends came to 3 bases. This CDR3 spans 13 amino acids. CDR3 loop: CAWSVSSNQPQHF. The CDR3, as DNA: TGTGCCTGGAGTGTTAGTAGCAATCAGCCCCAGCATTTT.

The chain couples TRBV10-3 to TRBJ2-2; a possible D gene is TRBD2 (6 bases). This CDR3 comprises 14 residues. The V gene's germline CDR1 is ENHRY and CDR2 SYGVKD. V was pared by 7 bases and J by 2 bases, with 11 bases between. CDR3 residues: CAITGTLNTGELFF. The CDR3 DNA sequence: TGTGCCATCACCGGGACTTTAAACACCGGGGAGCTGTTTTTT.

In its sample, this clone was seen once. The genes are TRBV7-9 and TRBJ2-3, with D unresolved. Trimming removed 4 bases from V and 0 bases from J, with 11 bases in between. In germline, CDR1 is SEHNR, CDR2 FQNEAQ (reference sequence). The CDR3 contains 15 residues. CDR3 bases: TGTGCCAGCAGCTATAAGGAATCTAGCACAGATACGCAGTATTTT. Protein product: CASSYKESSTDTQYF.

Comments on this clone: Other DNA sequences within the sample encode an identical CDR3. V gene TRBV15 combines with J gene TRBJ1-1; D is uncertain. This CDR3 has 13 residues. V was pared by 1 base and J by 1 base, with 4 bases between. Germline V gene sequence: CDR1 LNHNV, CDR2 YYDKDF (reference sequence). The CDR3 region has the DNA TGTGCCACCAGCAGAGTCAGGAACACTGAAGCTTTCTTT. Translating gives CATSRVRNTEAFF.

This chain connects TRBV11-3 to TRBJ1-1; 8 nucleotides match TRBD1. Germline loops: CDR1 SGHNT, CDR2 YENEEA. J gave up 3 bases and V 5 bases, and 2 bases lay outside the gene matches. The CDR3 covers 13 residues. The CDR3 spells CASSKDRDTEAFF. For the CDR3, the DNA is TGTGCCAGCAGCAAGGACAGGGACACTGAAGCTTTCTTT. The entire variable domain, with the rest obtained from reference TRBV11-3 and TRBJ1-1, is as follows: EAGVVQSPRYKIIEKKQPVAFWCNPISGHNTLYWYLQNLGQGPELLIRYENEEAVDDSQLPKDRFSAERLKGVDSTLKIQPAELGDSAVYLCASSKDRDTEAFFGQGTRLTVV.

The chain is built from TRBV9 and TRBJ2-7; unclear D gene. This CDR3 region has 13 residues. Germline CDR1 is SGDLS and CDR2 is YYNGEE. V lost 4 bases, J lost 3 bases, and 11 bases lay in between. The CDR3 bases are TGTGCCAGCAGCCCCTCGGTAGTCTACGAGCAGTACTTC. The encoded protein is CASSPSVVYEQYF.

V is TRBV7-9 and J is TRBJ2-1; 7 bases align to TRBD2. Per germline, CDR1 SEHNR and CDR2 FQNEAQ (reference sequence). Losses at the gene ends were 4 bases for V and 3 bases for J; bases not matched to a gene: 12. This CDR3 spans 17 amino acids. The CDR3 is CASSSNKGRESYNEQFF. The DNA of the CDR3 is TGTGCCAGCAGCTCGAACAAGGGGCGGGAGAGCTACAATGAGCAGTTCTTC.

The rearrangement links TRBV7-9 to TRBJ2-1; tentatively, D is TRBD2 (7 bases). V lost 3 bases to trimming and J lost 2 bases, with 14 bases between them. The length of the CDR3 is 16 residues. The germline V gene encodes CDR1 SEHNR and CDR2 FQNEAQ (reference sequence). The CDR3 sequence is CASSLGGLRTYNEQFF. The CDR3 bases are TGTGCCAGCAGCTTGGGGGGGCTCCGGACCTACAATGAGCAGTTCTTC.

J is TRBJ2-3 and V is TRBV15; 15 nucleotides line up with TRBD2. This CDR3 spans 19 amino acids. With V trimmed by 5 bases and J by 6 bases, 15 bases remained unmatched. Germline V lookup: CDR1 LNHNV, CDR2 YYDKDF (reference sequence). CDR3 in DNA: TGTGCCACCAGCGATTTATACGTCGGACTAGCGGGAGGGCTGGATACGCAGTATTTT. Protein sequence: CATSDLYVGLAGGLDTQYF.

The V call is TRBV28, the J call TRBJ2-5; D is possibly TRBD1 (7 bases). V gave up 6 bases and J gave up 7 bases, with 12 bases separating them. Looked up from germline, CDR1 is MDHEN and CDR2 is SYDVKM. The CDR3 sequence is 12 residues long. As DNA, the CDR3 is TGTGCCAGCAGGGACAGGAGGGTGACCCAGTACTTC. Protein sequence: CASRDRRVTQYF.

This clone was detected only once. The chain combines TRBV7-3 with TRBJ2-1; 8 nucleotides align to TRBD2. V shed 3 bases, J shed 4 bases, and the junction held 5 bases outside the gene matches. This CDR3 has 15 amino acids. Germline values: CDR1 SGHTA, CDR2 FQGTGA. In DNA, the CDR3 is TGTGCCAGCAGCTTTTTGGCTAGCGGGTACAATGAGCAGTTCTTC. Translated: CASSFLASGYNEQFF.

On this clone: In the same sample, other DNA sequences code for this CDR3. The chain employs TRBV9 and TRBJ2-3; TRBD2 agrees at 12 bases. V was pared by 4 bases and J by 6 bases, with 6 bases of the junction left unmatched. Germline V lookup: CDR1 SGDLS, CDR2 YYNGEE. This CDR3 contains 15 residues. This chain's CDR3 is CASSPWTSGMDTQYF. In DNA, the CDR3 is TGTGCCAGCAGCCCATGGACTAGCGGGATGGATACGCAGTATTTT. The full variable domain, its missing parts supplied by reference TRBV9 and TRBJ2-3, is DSGVTQTPKHLITATGQRVTLRCSPRSGDLSVYWYQQSLDQGLQFLIQYYNGEERAKGNILERFSAQQFPDLHSELNLSSLELGDSALYFCASSPWTSGMDTQYFGPGTRLTVL.

This clone has more than one count but fewer than ten. The chain employs TRBV30 and TRBJ1-1; no clear D gene. The CDR3 spans 14 residues. Germline CDR1 reads GTSNPN; CDR2 reads SVGIG (reference sequence). Trimming stripped 3 bases from V and 6 bases from J, with 17 bases between. The CDR3 sequence: CAWRDGPIGAEAFF. CDR3 DNA: TGTGCCTGGAGGGACGGCCCTATCGGGGCTGAAGCTTTCTTT.